This is a list of T cell receptor beta chains from one sample in a study of OX40 agonist ivuxolimab in advanced cancers. Repertoires were generated with immunoSEQ multiplex PCR, while TCRdb's copy carries only in-frame clones and drops some. The table shows over 30,000 clones, with around 84% occurring only once. The source was CD4+ or CD8+ T cells sorted from blood, collected in a trial of the OX40 agonist ivuxolimab. Every receptor here comes from an adult with an advanced solid tumor such as melanoma, head and neck, liver or kidney cancer. Both conserved end residues are part of each CDR3. Fields, in order: clone size, J gene, D gene, V gene, CDR3 DNA, CDR3 protein. D genes are given only for firm matches. The size field is filled for only some rows; it gives once, few, many or a size class.

size: -
J: TRBJ1-2
D: -
V: TRBV4-3
DNA: TGCGCCAGCAGCCAGGATCCCCTTGGGGCTAACTATGGCTACACCTTC
CDR3: CASSQDPLGANYGYTF

size: -
J: TRBJ2-2
D: -
V: TRBV19
DNA: TGTGCCAGTAGGGTCGGGAACACCGGGGAGCTGTTTTTT
CDR3: CASRVGNTGELFF

size: -
J: TRBJ2-3
D: TRBD2
V: TRBV7-2
DNA: TGTGCCAGCACCCATAGCGGGGGCCGCTCAGATACGCAGTATTTT
CDR3: CASTHSGGRSDTQYF

size: -
J: TRBJ2-3
D: -
V: TRBV7-2
DNA: TGTGCCAGCAGCCCATACACAGATACGCAGTATTTT
CDR3: CASSPYTDTQYF

size: -
J: TRBJ1-2
D: -
V: TRBV7-9
DNA: TGTGCCAGCAGCAAACCAATAGGGGGGGGCACTGGCTACACCTTC
CDR3: CASSKPIGGGTGYTF

size: few
J: TRBJ2-3
D: TRBD2
V: TRBV10-3
DNA: TGTGCCATCAGTGAGTCCGGGCCCAGCGGGAAGAGAGATACGCAGTATTTT
CDR3: CAISESGPSGKRDTQYF

size: few
J: TRBJ2-3
D: TRBD2
V: TRBV5-1
DNA: TGCGCCAGCAGCTTGGGCCTAGCGGACACAGATACGCAGTATTTT
CDR3: CASSLGLADTDTQYF

size: -
J: TRBJ2-1
D: TRBD2
V: TRBV6-1
DNA: TGTGCCAGCAGTGGCCCGGGACTAGCGAACTTTGAGCAGTTCTTC
CDR3: CASSGPGLANFEQFF

size: -
J: TRBJ2-3
D: TRBD2
V: TRBV6-6
DNA: TGTGCCAGCAGTCCCCGGCGGGGGGGCACAGATACGCAGTATTTT
CDR3: CASSPRRGGTDTQYF

size: -
J: TRBJ2-1
D: -
V: TRBV7-8
DNA: TGTGCCAGCAGCTTAAGGCGGGGCGACTCCTACAATGAGCAGTTCTTC
CDR3: CASSLRRGDSYNEQFF

size: -
J: TRBJ2-2
D: TRBD2
V: TRBV4-3
DNA: TGCGCCAGCAGCCAACGAGCTAGCGGGGGGATAAACACCGGGGAGCTGTTTTTT
CDR3: CASSQRASGGINTGELFF

size: -
J: TRBJ2-5
D: -
V: TRBV7-2
DNA: TGTGCCAGCAGCTTAACTGAAGAGACCCAGTACTTC
CDR3: CASSLTEETQYF

size: -
J: TRBJ2-3
D: TRBD2
V: TRBV4-3
DNA: TGCGCCAGCTCCCTAGCGGGAGGTAGCACAGATACGCAGTATTTT
CDR3: CASSLAGGSTDTQYF

size: -
J: TRBJ1-6
D: -
V: TRBV5-4
DNA: TGTGCCAGCAGCCTCCAGGGGCTGTATCATTCACCCCTCCACTTT
CDR3: CASSLQGLYHSPLHF

size: -
J: TRBJ2-7
D: TRBD1
V: TRBV14
DNA: TGTGCCAGCAGCCCCTCCCGACAGGGGGGCTACGAGCAGTACTTC
CDR3: CASSPSRQGGYEQYF

size: once
J: TRBJ2-3
D: TRBD2
V: TRBV4-3
DNA: TGCGCCAGCAGCCAGTCGACCAGCTTAGCGGGAGCGTACGATACGCAGTATTTT
CDR3: CASSQSTSLAGAYDTQYF

size: -
J: TRBJ2-3
D: -
V: TRBV5-4
DNA: TGTGCCAGCAGCCCCTTGTTGTCCTCGGATACGCAGTATTTT
CDR3: CASSPLLSSDTQYF

size: -
J: TRBJ2-5
D: -
V: TRBV2
DNA: TGTGCCAGCAGTGGGGGTCTAGCGGAGACCCAGTACTTC
CDR3: CASSGGLAETQYF

size: -
J: TRBJ1-2
D: -
V: TRBV6-5
DNA: TGTGCCAGCAGTTCATTATCGCCCCATGGCTACACCTTC
CDR3: CASSSLSPHGYTF

size: -
J: TRBJ2-7
D: TRBD1
V: TRBV5-1
DNA: TGCGCCAGCAGCTTGGGACAGGGAAGCGACGAGCAGTACTTC
CDR3: CASSLGQGSDEQYF

size: -
J: TRBJ1-2
D: -
V: TRBV29-1
DNA: TGCAGCGTTGAAGATCCGCGCGGTGGGGGTAACTATGGCTACACCTTC
CDR3: CSVEDPRGGGNYGYTF